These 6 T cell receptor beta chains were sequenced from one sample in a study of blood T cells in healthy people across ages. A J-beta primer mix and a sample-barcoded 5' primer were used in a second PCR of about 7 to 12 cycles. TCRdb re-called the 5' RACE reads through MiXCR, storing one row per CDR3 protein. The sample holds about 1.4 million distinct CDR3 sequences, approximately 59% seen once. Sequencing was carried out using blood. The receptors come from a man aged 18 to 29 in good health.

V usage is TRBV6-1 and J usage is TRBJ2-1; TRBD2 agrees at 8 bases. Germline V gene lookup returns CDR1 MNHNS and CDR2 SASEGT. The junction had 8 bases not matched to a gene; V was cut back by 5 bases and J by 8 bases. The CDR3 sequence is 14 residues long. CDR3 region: CASSLSGRIDEQFF. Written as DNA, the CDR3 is TGTGCCAGCAGTCTCAGCGGGAGAATAGATGAGCAGTTCTTC.

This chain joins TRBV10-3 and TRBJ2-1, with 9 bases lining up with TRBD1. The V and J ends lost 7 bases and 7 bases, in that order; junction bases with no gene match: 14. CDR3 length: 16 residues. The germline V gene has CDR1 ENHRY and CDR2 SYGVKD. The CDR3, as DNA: TGTGCCATCAAAATAAGTGGGGGACAGGGTAAGAATGAGCAGTTCTTC. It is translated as CAIKISGGQGKNEQFF.

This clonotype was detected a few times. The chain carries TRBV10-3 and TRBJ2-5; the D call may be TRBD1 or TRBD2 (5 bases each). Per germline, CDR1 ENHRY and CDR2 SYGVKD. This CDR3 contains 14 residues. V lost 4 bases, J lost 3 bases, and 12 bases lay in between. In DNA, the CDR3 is TGTGCCATCAGTGCTACTGGGGGAGAAGAGACCCAGTACTTC. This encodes CAISATGGEETQYF.

The DNA of the CDR3 is TGCGCCAGCAGCCAAGCCCTGACCTATACAGGGGGCCTCCAGTACTTC. Translating gives CASSQALTYTGGLQYF. The rearrangement uses TRBV4-3 and TRBJ2-5, with 9 bases matching TRBD1. V shed 1 base and J 10 bases; nucleotides not matched to a gene: 13. The CDR3 loop spans 16 amino acids. Germline V lookup: CDR1 LGHNA, CDR2 YSLEER.

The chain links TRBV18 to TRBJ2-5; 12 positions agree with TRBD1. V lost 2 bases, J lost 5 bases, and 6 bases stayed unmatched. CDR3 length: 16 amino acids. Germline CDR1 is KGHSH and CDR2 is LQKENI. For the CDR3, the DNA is TGTGCCAGCTCACCATCCGGGACAGGGGGCGTGGAGACCCAGTACTTC. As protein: CASSPSGTGGVETQYF.

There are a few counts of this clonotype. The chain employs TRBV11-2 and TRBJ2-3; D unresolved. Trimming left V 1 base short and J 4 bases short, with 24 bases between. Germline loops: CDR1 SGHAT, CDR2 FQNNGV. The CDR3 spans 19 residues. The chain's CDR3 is CASSLVVEASRTAADTQYF. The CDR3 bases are TGTGCCAGCAGCTTAGTAGTCGAGGCTTCTAGGACGGCGGCAGATACGCAGTATTTT.